This T cell receptor beta chain was documented in a study of beta chain features in type 1 diabetes. Trimming took off 2 bases at V and 3 bases at J, with 21 bases between the two ends. Germline CDR1 is SGDLS and CDR2 is YYNGEE. This CDR3 has 19 residues. This clone was seen a handful of times. The antigen is unknown. Expressed TCRB transcripts were sequenced after all isolated RNA was converted to cDNA. Using immunoSEQ multiplex PCR, the repertoire was profiled, and TCRdb retains in-frame clones only, with some absent. The sample holds hundreds of thousands of clones, roughly 13% seen once. Whole-study results and caveats: Diminished insertions and augmented deletions at VDJ junctions characterized type 1 diabetes patients. Moderate yet significant TCRB CDR3 shortening was seen in Type 1 diabetes patients in all four CD4+ subsets. Naive, central memory and Treg TCRB repertoires seemed to resemble each other more closely in patients than they did in healthy donors.

Post-sort purity exceeded 95% for all sorted populations. V and J are TRBV9 and TRBJ2-6, with D perhaps assigned TRBD1 or TRBD2 (5 bases each). The clonotype comes from a man between 18 and 29 years old with type 1 diabetes. What was sequenced was naive CD4+ T cells from blood. This CDR3 reads CASSVLIGDKGDGANVLTF. DNA of the CDR3: TGTGCCAGCAGCGTTCTTATAGGGGATAAGGGAGATGGGGCCAACGTCCTGACTTTC.